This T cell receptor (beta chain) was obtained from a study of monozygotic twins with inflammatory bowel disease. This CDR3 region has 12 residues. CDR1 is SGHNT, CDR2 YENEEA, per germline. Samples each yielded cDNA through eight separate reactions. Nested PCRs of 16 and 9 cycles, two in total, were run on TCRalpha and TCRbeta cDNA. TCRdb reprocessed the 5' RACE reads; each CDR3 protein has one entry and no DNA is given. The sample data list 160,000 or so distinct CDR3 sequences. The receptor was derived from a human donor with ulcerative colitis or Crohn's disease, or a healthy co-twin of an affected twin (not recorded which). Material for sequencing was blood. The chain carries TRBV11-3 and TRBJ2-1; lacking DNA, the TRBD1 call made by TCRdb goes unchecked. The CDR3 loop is CASSETGVKQFF.